A single sample gave rise to the 12 T cell receptor beta chains below, sequenced in a study of identical twins. TCRdb passed the 5' RACE reads through MiXCR, listing each CDR3 protein once. Of 400,000 to 650,000 distinct CDR3 sequences listed, less than 25% were seen once; the top ten hold around 0.91%. The same data also went into a second study, on T cells expressing NK-cell markers.

Sequenced material: CD4+ T cells sorted from blood. All receptors derive from a woman between 18 and 29 years old in good health.

V gene TRBV5-4 combines with J gene TRBJ2-5; D is unclear. The CDR3 length is 12 residues. The V end was cut by 3 bases, the J end by 5 bases, with 8 bases between. Germline lookup yields CDR1 SGHNT and CDR2 YYREEE (reference sequence). CDR3 DNA: TGTGCCAGCAGCTATCGGACGGAGACCCAGTACTTC. It codes for CASSYRTETQYF. Supplemented by reference TRBV5-4 and TRBJ2-5, the full variable domain reads ETGVTQSPTHLIKTRGQQVTLRCSSQSGHNTVSWYQQALGQGPQFIFQYYREEENGRGNFPPRFSGLQFPNYSSELNVNALELDDSALYLCASSYRTETQYFGPGTRLLVL.

This clonotype has a handful of counts. The gene calls are TRBV12-3 or TRBV12-4 and TRBJ2-7; possibly TRBD2 for D (6 bases). The CDR3 consists of 15 residues. The germline V and J ends were trimmed by 1 base and 0 bases, with 10 bases remaining between them. CDR3 region: CASSLVRGISYEQYF. The CDR3 DNA follows: TGTGCCAGCAGTTTAGTGCGGGGAATCTCCTACGAGCAGTACTTC.

The chain couples TRBV20-1 to TRBJ2-1; 10 bases align to TRBD2. Germline lookup yields CDR1 DFQATT and CDR2 SNEGSKA (reference sequence). The V gene end was trimmed by 6 bases and the J gene end by 7 bases; junction bases not matched to a gene: 9. The CDR3 has 14 residues. CDR3 in DNA: TGCAGTGCCATAAAGCGGACTAGCGGTAATGAGCAGTTCTTC. Translating gives CSAIKRTSGNEQFF.

This chain connects TRBV12-3 or TRBV12-4 to TRBJ1-1; 8 nucleotides align to TRBD1. V shed 6 bases and J 8 bases; nucleotides not matched to a gene: 8. The CDR3 loop spans 13 amino acids. CDR3 sequence reads: CASSPGQAREAFF. In DNA form, the CDR3 reads TGTGCCAGCAGCCCGGGACAGGCCCGCGAAGCTTTCTTT.

The chain carries TRBV6-6 and TRBJ1-2; no reliable D call. Germline V CDR1 and CDR2: MNHNY, SVGAGI (reference sequence). The germline V and J ends were trimmed by 5 bases and 5 bases, with 12 bases remaining between them. The CDR3 runs 13 residues. The CDR3 region is CASSLGSEYGYTF. The CDR3 nucleotides are TGTGCCAGCAGTCTGGGGAGCGAGTATGGCTACACCTTC.

This chain links TRBV20-1 with TRBJ2-3, with D perhaps matching TRBD2 (6 bases). Germline CDR1 and CDR2: DFQATT and SNEGSKA (reference sequence). The CDR3 is 12 amino acids. The V gene lost 7 bases and the J gene lost 2 bases, with 10 bases spanning the gap. For the CDR3, the DNA is TGCAGTGGGCGGGAATCCACAGATACGCAGTATTTT. Its translation: CSGRESTDTQYF.

The chain has TRBV29-1 and TRBJ1-2; TRBD1 aligns across 9 bases. Germline-derived CDR1 and CDR2 are SQVTM and ANQGSEA. Trimming removed 8 bases from V and 3 bases from J; junction bases left unmatched: 4. The CDR3 contains 12 residues. CDR3 protein: CSTRTGDYGYTF. As DNA, the CDR3 is TGCAGCACCCGGACAGGGGACTATGGCTACACCTTC.

This clonotype was counted between two and nine times. The chain uses TRBV29-1 and TRBJ2-7; D remains unclear. V lost 0 bases, J lost 6 bases, and 18 bases lay in between. CDR1 and CDR2 from the germline V gene are SQVTM and ANQGSEA. There are 15 residues in the CDR3. The CDR3 region is CSVEDPGGPDGEQYF. The CDR3 DNA reads as TGCAGCGTTGAAGATCCCGGCGGCCCCGATGGCGAGCAGTACTTC.

This clonotype was counted at least ten times. This sequence joins TRBV15 and TRBJ2-3; 11 bases are shared with TRBD2. The CDR3 is 14 residues long. Germline V gene sequence: CDR1 LNHNV, CDR2 YYDKDF (reference sequence). After removal of 4 bases from V and 6 bases from J, the junction contained 3 bases not matched to a gene. CDR3 loop: CATSIAGGFDTQYF. The CDR3 DNA follows: TGTGCCACCAGCATAGCGGGGGGGTTTGATACGCAGTATTTT.

The gene calls are TRBV10-3 and TRBJ2-3; 7 bases match TRBD2. The J segment lost 2 bases and the V segment lost 6 bases, leaving 8 bases of the junction unmatched. Germline CDR1 reads ENHRY; CDR2 reads SYGVKD. CDR3 size: 15 residues. The CDR3, as DNA: TGTGCCATCAGAACTACCGGGAGGTCCACAGATACGCAGTATTTT. It encodes CAIRTTGRSTDTQYF.

V and J are TRBV5-4 and TRBJ2-7; 9 nucleotides match TRBD2. CDR3 size: 17 residues. CDR1 and CDR2 from the germline V gene are SGHNT and YYREEE (reference sequence). V lost 4 bases and J lost 3; bases outside the gene matches: 14. The CDR3 spells CASSPAGVAGEVYEQYF. In DNA form, the CDR3 reads TGTGCCAGCAGCCCCGCCGGAGTAGCGGGAGAGGTCTACGAGCAGTACTTC.

There are a few counts of this clonotype. The chain joins TRBV4-2 to TRBJ2-5; no reliable D call. Trimming removed 0 bases at V and 4 bases at J, with 15 bases between. CDR1 and CDR2 from the germline V gene are LGHNA and YNFKEQ. The CDR3 has 16 amino acids. The DNA of the CDR3 is TGTGCCAGCAGCCAAGATGCCCCTCCGGTGGCAGAGACCCAGTACTTC. It codes for CASSQDAPPVAETQYF.